This T cell receptor beta chain was observed in a study of shared clonotypes between healthy human individuals. General observations from the study: Apart from blood, nothing was sampled; tissue repertoires likely differ.

Some clones are missing from TCRdb's copy, which holds only in-frame ones; the method was immunoSEQ multiplex PCR. Here the sample spans 780,000 or so clones, approximately 77% being singletons. Germline values: CDR1 MGHDK, CDR2 SYGVNS. This CDR3 spans 17 amino acids. V trimming: 4 bases; J trimming: 2 bases; junction bases outside the gene matches: 9. Each of the donors was a healthy adult who was HIV-negative and had not had a recent acute infection or vaccination. Negatively enriched CD4+ T cells were divided by CD45RA into naive and memory. In regard to this clone: As yet, its antigen is unknown.

The sample was memory CD4+ T cells sorted from blood. Subset: CD45RA-negative fraction. The sequence was obtained from a woman aged 30 to 39 in good health. This sequence joins TRBV25-1 and TRBJ2-3; TRBD2 matches at 10 bases. CDR3 loop: CASSAPDSGRTTDTQYF. The CDR3 coding sequence is TGTGCCAGCAGTGCCCCGGATAGCGGGAGGACCACAGATACGCAGTATTTT.